This T cell receptor beta chain was sequenced for a study of cytomegalovirus exposure and HLA in healthy donors. Overall study results and limits: Some TCR beta chains (roughly 150 of them) were listed as cytomegalovirus-associated.

With regard to this clone: Its antigen is unidentified.

Germline CDR1 reads DFQATT; CDR2 reads SNEGSKA (reference sequence). The CDR3 runs 11 residues. The germline V and J ends were trimmed by 8 bases and 3 bases, with 10 bases remaining between them. The table came from immunoSEQ multiplex PCR; TCRdb's copy has only in-frame clones and leaves some out. This sample has 60,000 to 85,000 clones, with under 96% found just once. The TCR sequence derives from a woman aged 18-30 years in good health and CMV-seropositive. Material: PBMCs. The rearrangement uses TRBV20-1 and TRBJ1-1; a weak D match, TRBD1 (5 bases). CDR3 sequence reads: CSWGGDTEAFF. CDR3 DNA: TGCAGTTGGGGCGGGGACACTGAAGCTTTCTTT.